This is a list of T cell receptor beta chains from one sample in a study of early stage breast cancer tumors. TCRdb's table, derived via immunoSEQ multiplex PCR, lists solely in-frame clones and lacks some. The sample has around 30,000 clones; 70% to 75% are singletons. Sequences were obtained from breast tumor tissue. The receptors here all came from a person aged 30-39 years with breast cancer. Both conserved end residues are part of each CDR3. The D gene is left open where the match is weak. The size entry is marked missing in some rows and otherwise reads once, few, many or a size class.

TRBV28	.	TRBJ1-1	.	CASSPRTDEAFF	TGTGCCAGCAGTCCGCGGACGGATGAAGCTTTCTTT
TRBV6-6	TRBD1	TRBJ2-6	few	CASRRGQGGANVLTF	TGTGCCAGCAGGAGGGGACAGGGTGGGGCCAACGTCCTGACTTTC
TRBV10-3	TRBD1	TRBJ1-2	.	CAISGGQGTYGYTF	TGTGCCATCAGTGGGGGACAGGGGACCTATGGCTACACCTTC
TRBV2	.	TRBJ1-5	.	CASSGLRSTVDQPQHF	TGTGCCAGCAGTGGGCTCCGGAGTACCGTGGATCAGCCCCAGCATTTT
TRBV18	.	TRBJ2-1	.	CASSPDPGLYNEQFF	TGTGCCAGCTCACCGGACCCGGGACTGTACAATGAGCAGTTCTTC
TRBV19	.	TRBJ2-3	.	CASNRELAEDTQYF	TGTGCCAGTAATCGGGAACTAGCTGAAGATACGCAGTATTTT
TRBV7-3	TRBD2	TRBJ2-3	.	CASSSTSGSGTDTQYF	TGTGCCAGCAGCTCTACTAGCGGGAGTGGCACAGATACGCAGTATTTT
TRBV15	.	TRBJ2-7	.	CATSRDRAGRPGDEQYF	TGTGCCACCAGCAGAGATCGGGCAGGCCGGCCCGGTGACGAGCAGTACTTC
TRBV5-1	TRBD1	TRBJ2-7	.	CASSRWDSGLSYEQYF	TGCGCCAGCAGCCGTTGGGACAGCGGACTCTCCTACGAGCAGTACTTC
TRBV5-4	.	TRBJ1-2	.	CASSLDIRDYGYTF	TGTGCCAGCAGCTTGGATATCAGGGACTATGGCTACACCTTC
TRBV4-2	.	TRBJ2-3	.	CASSQDRNPDTQYF	TGTGCCAGCAGCCAAGATAGAAACCCAGATACGCAGTATTTT
TRBV18	.	TRBJ2-5	.	CASSPGGQETQYF	TGTGCCAGCTCACCGGGGGGACAAGAGACCCAGTACTTC
TRBV5-1	.	TRBJ2-1	.	CASSLALDNEQFF	TGCGCCAGCAGCTTGGCCCTTGACAATGAGCAGTTCTTC
TRBV5-1	.	TRBJ1-2	few	CASSLAGWGYTF	TGCGCCAGCAGCTTGGCAGGATGGGGCTACACCTTC
TRBV7-9	TRBD1	TRBJ2-3	.	CASSLSGTGGTSRHIF	TGTGCCAGCAGCTTATCCGGGACAGGGGGAACGAGCAGGCATATTTTT
TRBV2	.	TRBJ2-3	.	CASIRASTTGDTQYF	TGTGCCAGCATCCGGGCTTCGACCACGGGGGATACGCAGTATTTT
TRBV20-1	.	TRBJ2-1	.	CRVSGNEQFF	TGCAGGGTTAGCGGCAATGAGCAGTTCTTC
TRBV11-1	.	TRBJ2-3	.	CASSLAGADTQYF	TGTGCCAGCAGCTTAGCGGGGGCAGATACGCAGTATTTT
TRBV18	TRBD1	TRBJ2-7	.	CASSPTGTTYEQYF	TGTGCCAGCTCACCGACAGGGACAACCTACGAGCAGTACTTC
TRBV2	TRBD2	TRBJ2-1	.	CASSLRGGYGAYNEQFF	TGTGCCAGCAGTTTGCGGGGGGGGTATGGAGCCTACAATGAGCAGTTCTTC
TRBV6-5	TRBD2	TRBJ2-5	few	CASSLTISAGGIQYF	TGTGCCAGCAGTTTGACCATCTCCGCGGGGGGGATCCAGTACTTC
TRBV18	.	TRBJ1-5	.	CASSPVKIPNQPQHF	TGTGCCAGCTCGCCGGTCAAGATACCCAATCAGCCCCAGCATTTT
TRBV14	.	TRBJ2-7	.	CASSQAPGAHEQYF	TGTGCCAGCAGCCAAGCCCCAGGGGCCCACGAGCAGTACTTC
TRBV27	.	TRBJ2-7	few	CASSFSPIYEQYF	TGTGCCAGCAGTTTTTCCCCCATCTACGAGCAGTACTTC
TRBV18	TRBD2	TRBJ2-1	.	CASSPNSGSLSGDEQFF	TGTGCCAGCTCACCAAATAGCGGGAGTCTGAGTGGAGATGAGCAGTTCTTC
TRBV30	.	TRBJ1-5	.	CAWSALVGIQPQHF	TGTGCCTGGAGTGCTCTGGTCGGGATTCAGCCCCAGCATTTT
TRBV19	TRBD1	TRBJ1-1	.	CASSPGVGGLTEAFF	TGTGCCAGTAGCCCGGGGGTAGGGGGCCTTACTGAAGCTTTCTTT
TRBV6-6	TRBD2	TRBJ2-1	.	CASDPSGLAVNEQFF	TGTGCCAGCGACCCATCCGGACTAGCGGTCAATGAGCAGTTCTTC